These T cell receptor beta chains were read from a single sample in a study of T cell clonotyping in hematopoietic cell transplantation. TCRdb's copy holds only in-frame clones and misses some; the assay was immunoSEQ multiplex PCR. This table has some 45,000 clones, roughly 80% appearing once. Material: peripheral blood mononuclear cells, obtained before stem cell transplant. The source of these receptors is a man aged 60 to 69 with myelodysplastic syndrome. Some clones in this sample may be carry-over from other donors' samples. CDR3s include the opening cysteine and the closing phenylalanine or tryptophan. A D gene is named only where the DNA matches it firmly. Size is stated for part of the rows, as once, few or many counts, or as a class when the clone is expanded.

>.|TRBD2|TRBJ2-7|TRBV7-2|16
TGTGCCAGCAGCTTGTGGACTAGCGTTCCCTCGAGGGAGCAGTACTTC
CASSLWTSVPSREQYF
>.|.|TRBJ1-1|TRBV5-6|14
TGTGCCAGCAGCTTCGTGGGGCGCGAGACTGAAGCTTTCTTT
CASSFVGRETEAFF
>medium-sized|.|TRBJ1-5|TRBV19|16
TGTGCCAGTAGGGATCCCGGGACACCAGACAATCAGCCCCAGCATTTT
CASRDPGTPDNQPQHF
>.|.|TRBJ1-6|TRBV10-2|13
TGCGCCAGCAGTTGGAAGGCGGATTCACCCCTCCACTTT
CASSWKADSPLHF
>.|TRBD2|TRBJ2-2|TRBV10-3|14
TGTGCCACCCTTAGCGGGGGAGGCACCGGGGAGCTGTTTTTT
CATLSGGGTGELFF
>.|TRBD1|TRBJ1-2|TRBV18|16
TGTGCCAGCTCACTAGCCGAAGCCGACAGGGGTTATGGCTACACCTTC
CASSLAEADRGYGYTF
>.|.|TRBJ1-1|TRBV4-3|15
TGCGCCAGCAGCCAAGGGTCACACAGGGTCACTGAAGCTTTCTTT
CASSQGSHRVTEAFF
>.|TRBD2|TRBJ2-5|TRBV28|15
TGTGCCAGCAGTCCCGGACTAGCGGGGAGGGAGACCCAGTACTTC
CASSPGLAGRETQYF
>.|.|TRBJ1-1|TRBV7-3|13
TGTGCCAGCAGCTTAGGAATCGGCGCTGAAGCTTTCTTT
CASSLGIGAEAFF
>.|TRBD2|TRBJ2-5|TRBV19|15
TGTGCCAGTAGTACCGGACTAGCGGGGTCAAAGACCCAGTACTTC
CASSTGLAGSKTQYF
>.|TRBD1|TRBJ2-1|TRBV6-5|15
TGTGCCAGCAGTCCAACCGGGACAGATTACAATGAGCAGTTCTTC
CASSPTGTDYNEQFF
>.|.|TRBJ1-1|TRBV6-5|14
TGTGCCAGCAGTCGACAGGTTATGAACACTGAAGCTTTCTTT
CASSRQVMNTEAFF
>.|TRBD1|TRBJ2-7|TRBV6-6|15
TGTGCCAGCAGTTATTTAGGGGGCAGCCCCTACGAGCAGTACTTC
CASSYLGGSPYEQYF
>.|TRBD2|TRBJ2-1|TRBV30|14
TGTGCCTGCCTAGCGGGGGGGCCGTGGAATGAGCAGTTCTTC
CACLAGGPWNEQFF
>.|TRBD1|TRBJ2-2|TRBV25-1|18
TGTGCCAGCAGTGAATCGGGGACAGGGGGCGTTCAGGCCGGGGAGCTGTTTTTT
CASSESGTGGVQAGELFF
>.|.|TRBJ2-5|TRBV10-3|16
TGTGCCATCAGTGAGTCTAAGGGGGTTCCTCAAGAGACCCAGTACTTC
CAISESKGVPQETQYF
>.|.|TRBJ1-2|TRBV7-9|14
TGTGCCAGCAGCTTAGGACAGAGTAACTATGGCTACACCTTC
CASSLGQSNYGYTF
>.|.|TRBJ2-5|TRBV5-4|16
TGTGCCAGCAGCTTGGCTAGCGACAGGACGAAAGAGACCCAGTACTTC
CASSLASDRTKETQYF
>.|.|TRBJ1-3|TRBV6-5|13
TGTGCCAGCCGAACCTTCCCCCAAAACACCATATATTTT
CASRTFPQNTIYF
>.|TRBD2|TRBJ2-5|TRBV28|14
TGTGCCAGCAGTTTGGGGGGGAACAAAGAGACCCAGTACTTC
CASSLGGNKETQYF
>.|TRBD1|TRBJ1-2|TRBV4-3|15
TGCGCCAGCAGCCAAGACGTAGGGGGCGGGTATGGCTACACCTTC
CASSQDVGGGYGYTF
>.|TRBD2|TRBJ2-3|TRBV13|16
TGTGCCAGCAGCTTAGGGTCTAGCGGGAGCACAGATACGCAGTATTTT
CASSLGSSGSTDTQYF
>once|TRBD2|TRBJ2-2|TRBV7-2|14
TGTGCCAGCAGCTTTTCGGGGGGAACCGGGGAGCTGTTTTTT
CASSFSGGTGELFF
>.|.|TRBJ1-5|TRBV4-1|15
TGCGCCAGCAGCCAAGAAATCGGGAGCAATCAGCCCCAGCATTTT
CASSQEIGSNQPQHF
>.|TRBD1|TRBJ2-7|TRBV11-2|11
TGTGCCAGCACCCGACAGGGCGAGCAGTACTTC
CASTRQGEQYF
>.|.|TRBJ1-6|TRBV27|16
TGTGCCAGCACCACCCGGGCAGACACCTATAATTCACCCCTCCACTTT
CASTTRADTYNSPLHF
>few|.|TRBJ1-5|TRBV5-1|15
TGCGCCAGCAGCTTGGGCCAAAATAGCAATCAGCCCCAGCATTTT
CASSLGQNSNQPQHF
>.|.|TRBJ2-5|TRBV29-1|12
TGCAGCGTTAGCACGGATCAAGAGACCCAGTACTTC
CSVSTDQETQYF
>.|TRBD1|TRBJ2-1|TRBV6-5|16
TGTGCCAGCAGTTACTCAACAGGGGCCGGCTACAATGAGCAGTTCTTC
CASSYSTGAGYNEQFF
>once|.|TRBJ2-2|TRBV9|14
TGTGCCAGCAGCTCCCACAGGGCCACCGGGGAGCTGTTTTTT
CASSSHRATGELFF
>few|.|TRBJ1-3|TRBV19|13
TGTGCCAGTAGTCCAGGGGCTGGAAACACCATATATTTT
CASSPGAGNTIYF
>once|.|TRBJ1-1|TRBV28|12
TGTGCCAGCAGTGTCTCAGGGGACGCAGCTTTCTTT
CASSVSGDAAFF
>.|TRBD2|TRBJ2-1|TRBV5-1|16
TGCGCCAGCAGCTTGGGGGGGACTAGCGGGGAGAATGAGCAGTTCTTC
CASSLGGTSGENEQFF
>.|TRBD2|TRBJ2-1|TRBV28|17
TGTGCCAGCAGGACTAGCGGGGCGGAAGGGAGTGCGGATGAGCAGTTCTTC
CASRTSGAEGSADEQFF
>few|.|TRBJ2-7|TRBV5-6|13
TGTGCCAGCAGACAGTGTCCCACCTACGAGCAGTACTTC
CASRQCPTYEQYF
>.|TRBD2|TRBJ2-5|TRBV28|15
TGTGCCAGCAGTTTGGGGGGGACTAGCGGGGAGACCCAGTACTTC
CASSLGGTSGETQYF
>few|.|TRBJ1-5|TRBV19|14
TGTGCCAGTAGTATCGGCAGAAGCAATCAGCCCCAGCATTTT
CASSIGRSNQPQHF
>.|.|TRBJ2-7|TRBV28|13
TGTGCCAGCAGGAACACAGGGATTAGGGAGCAGTACTTC
CASRNTGIREQYF
>once|TRBD2|TRBJ2-7|TRBV5-4|16
TGTGCCAGCAGCTTAGGGCAGCGGGGGAACGCCCACGAGCAGTACTTC
CASSLGQRGNAHEQYF
>.|.|TRBJ2-2|TRBV9|15
TGTGCCAGCAGCCCATTTCAGGGGGGGACCGGGGAGCTGTTTTTT
CASSPFQGGTGELFF
>.|.|TRBJ1-5|TRBV4-3|17
TGCGCCAGCAGCCAAGGGACGGGATCGGGGAGCAATCAGCCCCAGCATTTT
CASSQGTGSGSNQPQHF
>.|.|TRBJ1-2|TRBV6-1|15
TGTGCCAGCAGTGAGCGGGGGGAGGAAAACTATGGCTACACCTTC
CASSERGEENYGYTF
>.|.|TRBJ1-2|TRBV6-1|14
TGTGCCAGCAGTGAAAGTCAGGGAGCCTATGGCTACACCTTC
CASSESQGAYGYTF
>.|TRBD1|TRBJ1-2|TRBV18|13
TGTGCCAGCTCACCGACAGGGGAATATGGCTACACCTTC
CASSPTGEYGYTF
>.|.|TRBJ2-5|TRBV4-3|15
TGCGCCAGCAGCCAAGGGATCAGGGCGGGCGAGACCCAGTACTTC
CASSQGIRAGETQYF
>.|.|TRBJ1-1|TRBV6-4|11
TGTGCCAGCAGTGACGGCACTGAAGCTTTCTTT
CASSDGTEAFF
>.|.|TRBJ2-3|TRBV7-3|15
TGTGCCAGCAGCTTACTGGGGGGAAACACAGATACGCAGTATTTT
CASSLLGGNTDTQYF
>.|TRBD1|TRBJ1-3|TRBV6-1|16
TGTGCCAGCAGTGGGGGCCAGGGGGGTCCTGGAAACACCATATATTTT
CASSGGQGGPGNTIYF
>medium-sized|TRBD1|TRBJ1-1|TRBV7-6|13
TGTGCCAGCAGCTTGGAGGGGGCGGGTGAAGCTTTCTTT
CASSLEGAGEAFF
>.|.|TRBJ1-1|TRBV28|12
TGTGCCAGCAGTCAGAGGTTTGCTGAAGCTTTCTTT
CASSQRFAEAFF
>.|TRBD2|TRBJ2-2|TRBV6-5|15
TGTGCCAGCAGTCTAGCGGGGGTCGTCACCGGGGAGCTGTTTTTT
CASSLAGVVTGELFF
>.|.|TRBJ2-7|TRBV5-1|21
TGCGCCAGCAGCTTGCCGTTTTCCCGGACAGCCGACGACACGACTTATTACGAGCAGTACTTC
CASSLPFSRTADDTTYYEQYF
>.|.|TRBJ2-2|TRBV29-1|13
TGCAGCGTCACCGGGACTAACACCGGGGAGCTGTTTTTT
CSVTGTNTGELFF
>.|.|TRBJ2-1|TRBV27|15
TGTGCCAGCAGTTTTCGAGGGGCCCCTGACAATGAGCAGTTCTTC
CASSFRGAPDNEQFF
>.|.|TRBJ2-1|TRBV7-2|11
TGTGCCAGCAGCGAATACAATGAGCAGTTCTTC
CASSEYNEQFF
>.|.|TRBJ1-1|TRBV9|15
TGTGCCAGCAGCTCCACCTTTGCGGGGAACACTGAAGCTTTCTTT
CASSSTFAGNTEAFF
>once|TRBD2|TRBJ2-2|TRBV7-8|18
TGTGCCAGCAGCCACGGGACTAGCGGGGGGACCCTCACCGGGGAGCTGTTTTTT
CASSHGTSGGTLTGELFF
>.|.|TRBJ2-1|TRBV11-2|16
TGTGCCAGCAGCTTAGAGGACACTTATTCCTACAATGAGCAGTTCTTC
CASSLEDTYSYNEQFF
>once|.|TRBJ2-1|TRBV19|13
TGTGCCAGTAGTATAGAAGGCTCGGGACGGCAGTTCTTC
CASSIEGSGRQFF